These 2 T cell receptor beta chains came from one sample sequenced in a study of T cells after posttransplantation cyclophosphamide. TCRdb's table, derived via immunoSEQ multiplex PCR, lists solely in-frame clones and lacks some. The table shows 66,000 or so clones, with 80% to 95% occurring only once. The sequenced material came from PBMCs. These receptors were obtained from a woman aged 25 to 39 in good health and a related stem cell transplant donor.

The rearrangement links TRBV7-9 to TRBJ1-2; 7 nucleotides match TRBD1. The V gene's germline CDR1 is SEHNR and CDR2 FQNEAQ (reference sequence). The CDR3 sequence is 13 residues long. Trimming cost V 7 bases and J 8 bases; bases outside gene matches: 10. The CDR3 region has the DNA TGTGCCAGCATCGACGTACAGGGGTACGGCTACACCTTC. Amino acid sequence: CASIDVQGYGYTF.

This CDR3 is CASSQEGQGRADTQYF. In DNA, the CDR3 is TGTGCCAGCAGCCAAGAGGGACAGGGACGGGCAGATACGCAGTATTTT. V is TRBV4-2 and J is TRBJ2-3; TRBD1 matches at 9 bases. Unmatched junction bases numbered 5, after V lost 0 bases and J lost 4 bases. CDR1 is LGHNA, CDR2 YNFKEQ, per germline. The CDR3 contains 16 residues.